The 18 T cell receptor beta chains below all came from one sample that was sequenced in a study of OX40 agonist ivuxolimab in advanced cancers. Clones were sequenced by immunoSEQ multiplex PCR, and TCRdb holds only the in-frame ones, with some missing. The sample contains approximately 74,000 clones, 60% to 85% of which appear only once. The specimen comprised CD4+ or CD8+ T cells sorted from blood, sampled in a trial of the OX40 agonist ivuxolimab. The receptors were sampled from an adult with an advanced solid tumor such as melanoma, head and neck, liver or kidney cancer.

This clone was recorded only once. The gene calls are TRBV5-1 and TRBJ2-3; TRBD2 matches at 8 bases. V lost 4 bases to trimming and J lost 3 bases; unmatched junction nucleotides: 7. The length of the CDR3 is 15 residues. CDR1 and CDR2 (germline): SGHRS, YFSETQ. In DNA form, the CDR3 reads TGCGCCAGCAGCCGGGATAAGCGGGAGACAGATACGCAGTATTTT. Translated, it gives CASSRDKRETDTQYF.

Only one count was recorded for this clone. The rearrangement links TRBV6-5 to TRBJ2-3, with TRBD2 as a possible D gene (5 bases). V dropped 5 bases and J dropped 7 bases, with 16 bases sitting between them. This CDR3 has 14 residues. Germline lookup yields CDR1 MNHEY and CDR2 SVGAGI. The CDR3 spells CASSPTRTAHTQYF. The CDR3 bases are TGTGCCAGCAGTCCCACTAGGACTGCTCATACGCAGTATTTT.

This clone was observed a single time. The chain carries TRBV27 and TRBJ1-1; 7 bases line up with TRBD1. The CDR3 is 15 residues long. Trimming took 5 bases from V and 4 from J; bases not matched to a gene: 10. The germline CDR1 and CDR2 sequences are MNHEY and SMNVEV (reference sequence). DNA of the CDR3: TGTGCCAGCAGTCTCGAGGGGGCGCCGACCACTGAAGCTTTCTTT. Translating it yields CASSLEGAPTTEAFF.

The rearrangement joins TRBV7-6 to TRBJ1-3; D is undetermined. Germline V gene lookup returns CDR1 SGHVS and CDR2 FNYEAQ. The CDR3 contains 15 residues. The ends were cut back, 5 bases at V and 4 bases at J, with 15 bases in the middle. The CDR3 reads CASSLGQLAGNTIYF. The CDR3 DNA follows: TGTGCCAGCAGCCTCGGGCAGTTGGCCGGAAACACCATATATTTT.

The rearrangement links TRBV9 to TRBJ2-1, with TRBD2 matching over 9 bases. CDR1 is SGDLS, CDR2 YYNGEE, per germline. With V trimmed by 0 bases and J by 9 bases, 10 bases remained unmatched. The CDR3 extends over 16 amino acids. For the CDR3, the DNA is TGTGCCAGCAGCGTAGGGTCGCTAGCGGGGATCGGTGAGCAGTTCTTC. Its protein is CASSVGSLAGIGEQFF. Full variable domain (rest looked up from reference TRBV9 and TRBJ2-1): DSGVTQTPKHLITATGQRVTLRCSPRSGDLSVYWYQQSLDQGLQFLIQYYNGEERAKGNILERFSAQQFPDLHSELNLSSLELGDSALYFCASSVGSLAGIGEQFFGPGTRLTVL.

The chain has TRBV18 and TRBJ2-4; 10 positions agree with TRBD1. The V gene end was trimmed by 3 bases and the J gene end by 4 bases; junction bases not matched to a gene: 6. Per germline, CDR1 KGHSH and CDR2 LQKENI. The CDR3 spans 16 residues. Written as DNA, the CDR3 is TGTGCCAGCTCACCCTCCCGGACAGGGGGGAAAAACATTCAGTACTTC. Protein product: CASSPSRTGGKNIQYF. Combining the CDR3 with reference TRBV18 and TRBJ2-4 gives the whole variable domain NAGVMQNPRHLVRRRGQEARLRCSPMKGHSHVYWYRQLPEEGLKFMVYLQKENIIDESGMPKERFSAEFPKEGPSILRIQQVVRGDSAAYFCASSPSRTGGKNIQYFGAGTRLSVL.

This chain links TRBV27 with TRBJ2-7; D may correspond to TRBD1 or TRBD2 (5 bases each). The V gene's germline CDR1 is MNHEY and CDR2 SMNVEV (reference sequence). V was trimmed by 8 bases and J by 6 bases, leaving 17 bases between them. There are 13 residues in the CDR3. DNA for the CDR3: TGTGCCAGCCGGGGCACGGCGGCCACCGAGCAGTACTTC. Protein product: CASRGTAATEQYF.

The V gene is TRBV28, the J gene TRBJ1-2, with D possibly being TRBD1 (5 bases). With 6 bases removed from V and 5 bases from J, the gap between germline ends came to 13 bases. The CDR3 contains 13 residues. The germline V gene has CDR1 MDHEN and CDR2 SYDVKM. CDR3 in amino acids: CASSLDRLYGYTF. The CDR3, as DNA: TGTGCCAGCAGCTTAGACAGATTATATGGCTACACCTTC.

The chain is built from TRBV11-2 and TRBJ2-7; 9 bases fit TRBD2. V shed 5 bases, J shed 2 bases, and the junction held 10 bases outside the gene matches. Germline CDR1 and CDR2: SGHAT and FQNNGV. The CDR3 runs to 16 residues. CDR3 nucleotide sequence: TGTGCCAGCAGCCCCCTCCGCGGGAGGGCTACCTACGAGCAGTACTTC. Residues: CASSPLRGRATYEQYF.

Turning to this clone: The same CDR3 can be traced to other DNA sequences in this sample. V gene TRBV30 combines with J gene TRBJ2-1; perhaps D is TRBD1 or TRBD2 (6 bases each). V was pared by 3 bases and J by 6 bases, with 18 bases between. The CDR3 totals 15 residues. Germline CDR1 and CDR2: GTSNPN and SVGIG (reference sequence). This CDR3 is CAWSRGLGGLNEQFF. In DNA, the CDR3 is TGTGCCTGGAGCCGGGGCCTGGGGGGCCTCAATGAGCAGTTCTTC.

V gene TRBV19 combines with J gene TRBJ2-7; TRBD2 matches at 14 bases. Germline CDR1 is LNHDA and CDR2 is SQIVND (reference sequence). This CDR3 has 15 amino acids. Trimming cost V 10 bases and J 4 bases; bases outside gene matches: 9. The CDR3, as DNA: TGTGCCAAACCGGGACTAGCGGGAGTAGGGTACGAGCAGTACTTC. Protein: CAKPGLAGVGYEQYF.

This clone was detected only once. This chain joins TRBV6-5 and TRBJ2-2; 9 bases agree with TRBD1. V was clipped by 6 bases and J by 5 bases; unmatched bases: 4. The CDR3 is 14 amino acids. Germline CDR1 reads MNHEY; CDR2 reads SVGAGI. CDR3 sequence: CASSDRGTTGELFF. CDR3 coding DNA: TGTGCCAGCAGCGACAGGGGGACGACCGGGGAGCTGTTTTTT.

The chain links TRBV18 to TRBJ1-2, with D perhaps matching TRBD1 (6 bases). V was cut by 4 bases and J by 0 bases, with 9 bases left in between. The CDR3 is made up of 14 amino acids. Germline V CDR1 and CDR2: KGHSH, LQKENI. The CDR3 loop reads CASSLGQTNYGYTF. The CDR3 DNA follows: TGTGCCAGCTCACTTGGACAGACTAACTATGGCTACACCTTC.

DNA for the CDR3: TGCAGTGCCTTCGAATATGGCTACACCTTC. Amino acid sequence: CSAFEYGYTF. The rearrangement uses TRBV20-1 and TRBJ1-2; D uncertain. Germline V lookup: CDR1 DFQATT, CDR2 SNEGSKA (reference sequence). This CDR3 has 10 residues. V was clipped by 6 bases and J by 5 bases, with 7 bases between them.

The rearrangement uses TRBV5-3 and TRBJ1-5; D is ambiguous. TRBV5-3 is an ORF; its function is uncertain. Trimming stripped 1 base from V and 3 bases from J, with 8 bases between. The CDR3 contains 14 residues. In DNA form, the CDR3 reads TGTGCCAGAAGCTTGCTGTCCAACAATCAGCCCCAGCATTTT. It codes for CARSLLSNNQPQHF.

The chain links TRBV27 to TRBJ1-2; 10 positions match TRBD1. Trimming cost V 5 bases and J 7 bases; bases outside gene matches: 4. The CDR3 is made up of 13 amino acids. The germline V gene encodes CDR1 MNHEY and CDR2 SMNVEV (reference sequence). CDR3 bases: TGTGCCAGCAGTCCCTGGGACAGGGGTGGCTACACCTTC. The encoded protein is CASSPWDRGGYTF.

A note on this clone: The junction departs from the called germline gene at one end, perhaps through a read error. Different DNA sequences within this sample yield the same CDR3. The rearrangement uses TRBV19 and TRBJ2-3; D is undetermined. This CDR3 spans 13 amino acids. Per the germline V gene, CDR1 is LNHDA and CDR2 is SQIVND (reference sequence). The CDR3: CASSIDYTDTQYF. CDR3 bases: TGTGCCAGTAGTATAGACTACACAGATACGCAATATTTT.

The V gene is TRBV29-1, the J gene TRBJ2-1, with a possible D match to TRBD2 (6 bases). V lost 4 bases, J lost 7 bases, and 23 bases lay in between. Germline V CDR1 and CDR2: SQVTM, ANQGSEA. This CDR3 comprises 16 residues. The CDR3 region has the DNA TGCAGCGTTGGAGAAATTAGGAGGGGAAAGAGGAATGAGCAGTTCTTC. It encodes CSVGEIRRGKRNEQFF.